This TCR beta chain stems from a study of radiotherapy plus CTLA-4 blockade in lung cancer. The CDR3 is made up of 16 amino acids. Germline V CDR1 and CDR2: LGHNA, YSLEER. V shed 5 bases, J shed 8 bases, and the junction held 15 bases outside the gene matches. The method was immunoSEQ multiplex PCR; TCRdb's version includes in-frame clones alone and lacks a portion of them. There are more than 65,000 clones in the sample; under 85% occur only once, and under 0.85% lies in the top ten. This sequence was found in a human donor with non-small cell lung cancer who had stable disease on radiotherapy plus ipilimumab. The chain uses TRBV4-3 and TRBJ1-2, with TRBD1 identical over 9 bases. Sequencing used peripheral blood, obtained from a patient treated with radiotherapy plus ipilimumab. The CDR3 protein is CASSNLGQGIGEGYTF. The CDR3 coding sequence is TGCGCCAGCAGCAACTTGGGACAGGGAATCGGCGAGGGCTACACCTTC.